These 4 T cell receptor beta chains share one sample of origin, sequenced in a study of T cell repertoires in cytomegalovirus infection. Their recognized antigens are unknown. In TCRdb, the reads were re-called with MiXCR into one record per CDR3 protein. The table has around 300,000 distinct CDR3 sequences, approximately 22% seen once. The material was cultured PBMCs, obtained from culture after CMV antigen stimulation. The receptors here all came from a human donor in good health (CMV status not recorded). Some clones in this sample may be carry-over from other donors' samples.

In its sample, this clonotype was seen a few times. This sequence joins TRBV6-5 and TRBJ1-5; 9 bases agree with TRBD1. Germline CDR1 reads MNHEY; CDR2 reads SVGAGI. The V segment lost 4 bases and the J segment 7 bases; nucleotides outside the gene matches: 5. This CDR3 spans 14 amino acids. CDR3 coding DNA: TGTGCCAGCAGTTGGACAGGGGTCGGGCAGCCCCAGCATTTT. It codes for CASSWTGVGQPQHF.

CDR3: CASSLLDRGYGYTF. The CDR3 DNA reads TGTGCCAGCAGTCTACTGGACAGGGGCTATGGCTACACCTTC. V gene TRBV12-3 or TRBV12-4 combines with J gene TRBJ1-2; 9 nucleotides line up with TRBD1. The CDR3 is 14 amino acids. Trimming at V came to 5 bases and at J to 4 bases, leaving 5 bases not matched to a gene.

This clonotype was found a few times. V and J are TRBV11-2 and TRBJ2-5, with TRBD2 identical over 9 bases. Germline V CDR1 and CDR2: SGHAT, FQNNGV. The CDR3 runs 17 residues. V gave up 0 bases and J gave up 2 bases; unmatched junction bases: 7. The chain's CDR3 is CASSLDRTSAFQETQYF. The CDR3 nucleotides read TGTGCCAGCAGCTTAGATAGGACTAGCGCTTTTCAAGAGACCCAGTACTTC.

This chain uses TRBV7-6 with TRBJ2-7; D is undetermined. The V end lost 4 bases, the J end lost 2 bases, and 15 bases lay between the germline ends. The germline V gene encodes CDR1 SGHVS and CDR2 FNYEAQ. The CDR3 length is 15 residues. CDR3 sequence reads: CASSSEWGTTYEQYF. For the CDR3, the DNA is TGTGCCAGCAGCTCTGAGTGGGGAACCACCTACGAGCAGTACTTC.